This TCR beta chain was recorded in a study of blood T cell repertoires in COVID-19. At the level of the study: T cells, B-cell-depleted T cells, or PBMCs provided the cDNA or gDNA that served as material.

In the authors' methods: Nucleated cell number was recorded as an estimate derived from reference gene primer amplification. Using immunoSEQ multiplex PCR, the repertoire was profiled, and TCRdb retains in-frame clones only, with some absent. D and trimming come from the DNA, and the V and J calls and clone size come from that table. The profile shows 150,000 to 200,000 clones, about four fifths of them singletons. The germline V and J ends were trimmed by 1 base and 6 bases, with 3 bases remaining between them. The CDR3 length is 12 residues. Germline CDR1 MGHRA, CDR2 YSYEKL. The rearrangement joins TRBV4-1 to TRBJ1-4; unclear D gene. The specimen was peripheral blood. The clonotype originates from a man in his 60s with active or convalescent COVID-19. The DNA of the CDR3 is TGCGCCAGCAGCCAAGCGTATGAAAAACTGTTTTTT. Amino acid sequence: CASSQAYEKLFF.